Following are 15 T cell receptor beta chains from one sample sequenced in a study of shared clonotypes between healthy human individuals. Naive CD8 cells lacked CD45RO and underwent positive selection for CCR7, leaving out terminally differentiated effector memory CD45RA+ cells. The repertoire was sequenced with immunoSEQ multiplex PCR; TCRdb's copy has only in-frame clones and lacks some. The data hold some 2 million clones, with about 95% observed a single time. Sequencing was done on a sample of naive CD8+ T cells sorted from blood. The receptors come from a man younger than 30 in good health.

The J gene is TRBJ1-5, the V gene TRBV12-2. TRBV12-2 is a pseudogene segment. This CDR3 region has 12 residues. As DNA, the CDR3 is TGTGCAAGTCGCTTAGCATGGCAGCCCCAGCATTTT. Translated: CASRLAWQPQHF.

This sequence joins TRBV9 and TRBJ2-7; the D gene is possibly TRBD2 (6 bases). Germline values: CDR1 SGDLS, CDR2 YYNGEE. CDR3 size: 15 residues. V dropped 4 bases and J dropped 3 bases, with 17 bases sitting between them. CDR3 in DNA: TGTGCCAGCAGCCCATCATCGGGGGTGGGCTACGAGCAGTACTTC. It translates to CASSPSSGVGYEQYF. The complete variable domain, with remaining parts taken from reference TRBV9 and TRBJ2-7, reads DSGVTQTPKHLITATGQRVTLRCSPRSGDLSVYWYQQSLDQGLQFLIQYYNGEERAKGNILERFSAQQFPDLHSELNLSSLELGDSALYFCASSPSSGVGYEQYFGPGTRLTVT.

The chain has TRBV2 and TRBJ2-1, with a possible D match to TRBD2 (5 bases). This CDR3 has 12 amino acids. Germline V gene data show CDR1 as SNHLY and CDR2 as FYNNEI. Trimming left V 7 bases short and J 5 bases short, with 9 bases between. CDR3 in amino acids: CASMETNNEQFF. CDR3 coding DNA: TGTGCCAGCATGGAGACTAACAATGAGCAGTTCTTC. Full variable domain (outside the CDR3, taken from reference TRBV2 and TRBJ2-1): EPEVTQTPSHQVTQMGQEVILRCVPISNHLYFYWYRQILGQKVEFLVSFYNNEISEKSEIFDDQFSVERPDGSNFTLKIRSTKLEDSAMYFCASMETNNEQFFGPGTRLTVL.

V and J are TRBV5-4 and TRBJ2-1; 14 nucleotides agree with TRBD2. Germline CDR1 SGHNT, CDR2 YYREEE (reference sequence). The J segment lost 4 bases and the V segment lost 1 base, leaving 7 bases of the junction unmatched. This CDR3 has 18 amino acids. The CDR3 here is CASSLIGTSGGPYNEQFF. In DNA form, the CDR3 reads TGTGCCAGCAGCTTGATAGGGACTAGCGGGGGACCATACAATGAGCAGTTCTTC.

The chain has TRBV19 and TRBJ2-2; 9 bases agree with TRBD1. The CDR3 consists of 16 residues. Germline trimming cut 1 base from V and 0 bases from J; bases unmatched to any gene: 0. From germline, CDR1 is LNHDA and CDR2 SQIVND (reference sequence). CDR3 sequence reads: CASSIGQGANTGELFF. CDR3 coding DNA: TGTGCCAGTAGTATAGGACAGGGGGCGAACACCGGGGAGCTGTTTTTT.

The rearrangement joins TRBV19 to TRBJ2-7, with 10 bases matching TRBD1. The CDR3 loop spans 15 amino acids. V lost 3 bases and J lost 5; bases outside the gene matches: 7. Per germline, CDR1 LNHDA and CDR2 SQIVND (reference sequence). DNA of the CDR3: TGTGCCAGTAGTATCGACAGGGGGCTAGTGGACGAGCAGTACTTC. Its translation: CASSIDRGLVDEQYF.

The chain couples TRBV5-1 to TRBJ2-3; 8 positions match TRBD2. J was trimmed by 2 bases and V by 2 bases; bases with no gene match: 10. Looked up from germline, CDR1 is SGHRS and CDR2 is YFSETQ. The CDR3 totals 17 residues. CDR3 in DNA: TGCGCCAGCAGCTTCGATACTAGCGGCAGAGACACAGATACGCAGTATTTT. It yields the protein CASSFDTSGRDTDTQYF.

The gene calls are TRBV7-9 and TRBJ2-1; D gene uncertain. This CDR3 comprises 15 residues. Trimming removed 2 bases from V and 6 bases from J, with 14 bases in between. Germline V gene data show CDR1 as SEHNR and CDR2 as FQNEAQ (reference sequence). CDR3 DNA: TGTGCCAGCAGCTTAATTGGCCTAGTCGGCAATGAGCAGTTCTTC. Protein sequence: CASSLIGLVGNEQFF.

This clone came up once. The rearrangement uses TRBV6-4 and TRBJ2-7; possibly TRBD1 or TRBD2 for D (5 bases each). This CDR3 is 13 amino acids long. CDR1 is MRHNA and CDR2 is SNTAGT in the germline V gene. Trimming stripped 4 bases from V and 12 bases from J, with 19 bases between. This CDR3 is CASSGRDLPDRYF. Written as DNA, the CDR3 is TGTGCCAGCAGTGGCAGGGACCTACCTGATAGGTACTTC.

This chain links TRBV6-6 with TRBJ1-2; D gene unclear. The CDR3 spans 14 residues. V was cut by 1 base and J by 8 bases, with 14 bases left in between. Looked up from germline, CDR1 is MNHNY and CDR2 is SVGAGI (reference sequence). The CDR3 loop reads CASSYLETPTGYTF. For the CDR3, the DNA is TGTGCCAGCAGTTACTTGGAAACTCCAACGGGCTACACCTTC.

The CDR3 coding sequence is TGTGCCGCCCTCGGGTCGGACTATGGCTACACCTTC. Protein sequence: CAALGSDYGYTF. The rearrangement links TRBV6-5 to TRBJ1-2; D gene unclear. The ends were cut back, 11 bases at V and 3 bases at J, with 13 bases in the middle. In germline, CDR1 is MNHEY, CDR2 SVGAGI. The CDR3 covers 12 residues.

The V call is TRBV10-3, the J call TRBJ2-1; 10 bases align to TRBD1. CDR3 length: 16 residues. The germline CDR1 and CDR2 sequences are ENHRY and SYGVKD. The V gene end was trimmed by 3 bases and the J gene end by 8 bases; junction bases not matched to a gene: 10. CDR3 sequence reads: CAISDGWDRGLYEQFF. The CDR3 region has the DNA TGTGCCATCAGTGACGGATGGGACAGGGGTTTGTATGAGCAGTTCTTC.

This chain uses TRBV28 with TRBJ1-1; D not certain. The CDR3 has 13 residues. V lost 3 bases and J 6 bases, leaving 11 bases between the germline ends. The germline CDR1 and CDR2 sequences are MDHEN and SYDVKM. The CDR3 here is CASSLDGSAEAFF. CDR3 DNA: TGTGCCAGCAGTTTGGACGGGTCCGCTGAAGCTTTCTTT.

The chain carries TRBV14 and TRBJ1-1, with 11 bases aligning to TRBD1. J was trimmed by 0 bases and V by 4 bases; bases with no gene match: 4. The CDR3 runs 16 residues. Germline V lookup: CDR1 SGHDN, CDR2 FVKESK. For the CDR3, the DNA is TGTGCCAGCAGCCCGGGACAGGGGGTCATGAACACTGAAGCTTTCTTT. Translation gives CASSPGQGVMNTEAFF. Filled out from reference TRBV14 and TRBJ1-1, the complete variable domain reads EAGVTQFPSHSVIEKGQTVTLRCDPISGHDNLYWYRRVMGKEIKFLLHFVKESKQDESGMPNNRFLAERTGGTYSTLKVQPAELEDSGVYFCASSPGQGVMNTEAFFGQGTRLTVV.

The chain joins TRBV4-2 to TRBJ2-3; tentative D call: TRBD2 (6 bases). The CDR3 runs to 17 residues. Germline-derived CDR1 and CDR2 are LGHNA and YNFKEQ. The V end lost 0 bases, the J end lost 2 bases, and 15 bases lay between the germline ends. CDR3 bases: TGTGCCAGCAGCCAAGATTGGGGGACTGAATACACAGATACGCAGTATTTT. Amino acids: CASSQDWGTEYTDTQYF.